Listed below are T cell receptor beta chains from one sample, sequenced in a study of blood T cell repertoires in COVID-19. Sequencing was performed with immunoSEQ multiplex PCR; in TCRdb, only in-frame clones are kept and a portion is missing. The sample lists approximately 220,000 clones; 65% to 85% were seen once. Sequencing was performed on peripheral blood. The source of these receptors is a woman older than 75 with acute or convalescent COVID-19. Both conserved end residues are part of each CDR3. A D gene is named only where the DNA matches it firmly. Not all rows give a size; the values are once, few, many and, for expanded clones, a class.

cdr3_aa: CASSSGQGENSPLHF
cdr3_nt: TGTGCCAGCTCAAGTGGACAGGGGGAAAATTCACCCCTCCACTTT
clone_size: -
d_call: TRBD1
j_call: TRBJ1-6
v_call: TRBV18

cdr3_aa: CASSLAPDNGNTIYF
cdr3_nt: TGCGCCAGCAGCTTGGCGCCGGACAATGGAAACACCATATATTTT
clone_size: -
d_call: -
j_call: TRBJ1-3
v_call: TRBV5-1

cdr3_aa: CASSRETIAEAFF
cdr3_nt: TGTGCCAGCAGTCGCGAGACAATCGCTGAAGCTTTCTTT
clone_size: -
d_call: -
j_call: TRBJ1-1
v_call: TRBV2

cdr3_aa: CASSVAGGYEQYF
cdr3_nt: TGTGCCAGCAGTGTAGCGGGGGGCTACGAGCAGTACTTC
clone_size: few
d_call: TRBD2
j_call: TRBJ2-7
v_call: TRBV6-1

cdr3_aa: CASSEGQGSTYEQYF
cdr3_nt: TGTGCCAGCAGTGAAGGTCAGGGGTCGACTTACGAGCAGTACTTC
clone_size: -
d_call: -
j_call: TRBJ2-7
v_call: TRBV6-1

cdr3_aa: CAWSVRTSGIIPYEQYF
cdr3_nt: TGTGCCTGGAGTGTCCGGACTAGCGGAATTATCCCCTACGAGCAGTACTTC
clone_size: -
d_call: TRBD2
j_call: TRBJ2-7
v_call: TRBV30

cdr3_aa: CAISEPDRGHYEQYF
cdr3_nt: TGTGCCATCAGTGAACCGGACAGGGGGCATTACGAGCAGTACTTC
clone_size: -
d_call: TRBD1
j_call: TRBJ2-7
v_call: TRBV10-3

cdr3_aa: CASSRRLASITDTQYF
cdr3_nt: TGTGCCAGCAGCCGGCGCCTAGCGAGCATCACAGATACGCAGTATTTT
clone_size: -
d_call: -
j_call: TRBJ2-3
v_call: TRBV3-1/TRBV3-2

cdr3_aa: CASSLNIRAGNYGYTF
cdr3_nt: TGTGCCAGCAGCTTAAACATCCGGGCAGGGAACTATGGCTACACCTTC
clone_size: -
d_call: -
j_call: TRBJ1-2
v_call: TRBV7-2

cdr3_aa: CASSEGTGDYNEQFF
cdr3_nt: TGTGCCAGCAGTGAAGGGACAGGGGACTACAATGAGCAGTTCTTC
clone_size: -
d_call: TRBD1
j_call: TRBJ2-1
v_call: TRBV6-1

cdr3_aa: CASSRTRQGAGQPQHF
cdr3_nt: TGCGCCAGCAGCCGTACGAGGCAGGGGGCGGGTCAGCCCCAGCATTTT
clone_size: -
d_call: TRBD1
j_call: TRBJ1-5
v_call: TRBV4-1

cdr3_aa: CASSLKGIEQFF
cdr3_nt: TGTGCCAGCAGCTTAAAGGGGATTGAGCAGTTCTTC
clone_size: once
d_call: -
j_call: TRBJ2-1
v_call: TRBV7-2

cdr3_aa: CSVERRVSEAFF
cdr3_nt: TGCAGCGTTGAGCGCAGGGTCTCCGAAGCTTTCTTT
clone_size: once
d_call: -
j_call: TRBJ1-1
v_call: TRBV29-1

cdr3_aa: CASSLGDRGHNEQFF
cdr3_nt: TGCGCCAGCAGCTTGGGGGACAGGGGGCACAATGAGCAGTTCTTC
clone_size: -
d_call: TRBD1
j_call: TRBJ2-1
v_call: TRBV5-1

cdr3_aa: CASSVNTGASGNTIYF
cdr3_nt: TGTGCCAGCAGCGTAAATACAGGGGCCTCTGGAAACACCATATATTTT
clone_size: -
d_call: TRBD1
j_call: TRBJ1-3
v_call: TRBV9

cdr3_aa: CASSLAGEINEKLFF
cdr3_nt: TGTGCCAGCAGCTTAGCGGGAGAAATCAATGAAAAACTGTTTTTT
clone_size: -
d_call: -
j_call: TRBJ1-4
v_call: TRBV7-9

cdr3_aa: CACNENRGNQPQHF
cdr3_nt: TGTGCCTGTAATGAAAACAGGGGTAATCAGCCCCAGCATTTT
clone_size: -
d_call: TRBD1
j_call: TRBJ1-5
v_call: TRBV6-5

cdr3_aa: CASSLVAGDGYTF
cdr3_nt: TGCGCCAGCAGCTTGGTAGCAGGGGATGGCTACACCTTC
clone_size: -
d_call: -
j_call: TRBJ1-2
v_call: TRBV5-1

cdr3_aa: CASRMDIFYEQYF
cdr3_nt: TGTGCCAGCCGGATGGACATTTTCTACGAGCAGTACTTC
clone_size: -
d_call: -
j_call: TRBJ2-7
v_call: TRBV18

cdr3_aa: CASSLQGVYTEAFF
cdr3_nt: TGTGCCAGCAGCCTTCAAGGGGTATACACTGAAGCTTTCTTT
clone_size: -
d_call: -
j_call: TRBJ1-1
v_call: TRBV5-5

cdr3_aa: CASSQGGMNNEKLFF
cdr3_nt: TGTGCCAGCAGCCAAGGAGGCATGAATAATGAAAAACTGTTTTTT
clone_size: -
d_call: -
j_call: TRBJ1-4
v_call: TRBV4-2

cdr3_aa: CASSQDHGNYGYTF
cdr3_nt: TGTGCCAGCAGCCAAGATCACGGGAACTATGGCTACACCTTC
clone_size: few
d_call: -
j_call: TRBJ1-2
v_call: TRBV3-1/TRBV3-2

cdr3_aa: CASSGQGPNYGYTF
cdr3_nt: TGTGCCAGCAGCGGACAGGGGCCTAACTATGGCTACACCTTC
clone_size: -
d_call: TRBD1
j_call: TRBJ1-2
v_call: TRBV2

cdr3_aa: CASSYRQGNNEKLFF
cdr3_nt: TGTGCCAGCAGCTACAGACAGGGGAATAATGAAAAACTGTTTTTT
clone_size: -
d_call: TRBD1
j_call: TRBJ1-4
v_call: TRBV7-6

cdr3_aa: CASSSSWGSGKETQYF
cdr3_nt: TGCGCCAGCAGCTCGTCATGGGGTAGCGGGAAAGAGACCCAGTACTTC
clone_size: -
d_call: TRBD2
j_call: TRBJ2-5
v_call: TRBV5-1

cdr3_aa: CASSDPLWGRNTQYF
cdr3_nt: TGTGCCAGCAGTGACCCCCTCTGGGGGAGGAATACGCAGTATTTT
clone_size: -
d_call: -
j_call: TRBJ2-3
v_call: TRBV25-1

cdr3_aa: CASSPTGSGLNEQFF
cdr3_nt: TGCGCCAGCAGCCCCACGGGGTCAGGCTTGAATGAGCAGTTCTTC
clone_size: -
d_call: -
j_call: TRBJ2-1
v_call: TRBV5-1

cdr3_aa: CASSDQGLAIETQYF
cdr3_nt: TGTGCCAGTAGTGACCAGGGACTAGCCATCGAGACCCAGTACTTC
clone_size: -
d_call: TRBD2
j_call: TRBJ2-5
v_call: TRBV19

cdr3_aa: CASSYRETQYF
cdr3_nt: TGTGCCAGCAGTTACCGTGAGACCCAGTACTTC
clone_size: -
d_call: -
j_call: TRBJ2-5
v_call: TRBV6-5

cdr3_aa: CASSSQGAYEQYF
cdr3_nt: TGCGCCAGCAGTTCACAGGGGGCCTACGAGCAGTACTTC
clone_size: -
d_call: TRBD1
j_call: TRBJ2-7
v_call: TRBV5-1

cdr3_aa: CASSGSQGAGYGYTF
cdr3_nt: TGTGCCAGCAGCGGATCCCAGGGGGCAGGCTATGGCTACACCTTC
clone_size: -
d_call: TRBD1
j_call: TRBJ1-2
v_call: TRBV5-4

cdr3_aa: CASTSHRVAEAFF
cdr3_nt: TGTGCCAGCACCTCTCACAGGGTCGCCGAAGCTTTCTTT
clone_size: -
d_call: -
j_call: TRBJ1-1
v_call: TRBV7-2

cdr3_aa: CASSESTGAGWGYEQYF
cdr3_nt: TGCGCCAGCAGTGAGTCGACTGGCGCGGGGTGGGGATACGAGCAGTACTTC
clone_size: -
d_call: -
j_call: TRBJ2-7
v_call: TRBV10-1

cdr3_aa: CASRDSGSYEQYF
cdr3_nt: TGTGCCAGCAGGGATAGCGGCTCCTACGAGCAGTACTTC
clone_size: few
d_call: -
j_call: TRBJ2-7
v_call: TRBV2

cdr3_aa: CASSLISTGNTEAFF
cdr3_nt: TGTGCCAGCAGCTTGATTTCGACAGGGAACACTGAAGCTTTCTTT
clone_size: few
d_call: -
j_call: TRBJ1-1
v_call: TRBV5-4

cdr3_aa: CASSHPRQGATGYTF
cdr3_nt: TGTGCCAGCAGCCATCCCCGACAGGGGGCTACTGGCTACACCTTC
clone_size: -
d_call: TRBD1
j_call: TRBJ1-2
v_call: TRBV4-2

cdr3_aa: CASFTGLVTEAFF
cdr3_nt: TGTGCCAGCTTTACCGGACTGGTCACTGAAGCTTTCTTT
clone_size: -
d_call: -
j_call: TRBJ1-1
v_call: TRBV18

cdr3_aa: CASSLRRFNGELFF
cdr3_nt: TGTGCCAGCAGCTTAAGGAGGTTTAACGGGGAGCTGTTTTTT
clone_size: once
d_call: -
j_call: TRBJ2-2
v_call: TRBV7-3

cdr3_aa: CASSSFSDRGGSGANVLTF
cdr3_nt: TGTGCCAGCAGTTCGTTCAGTGACAGGGGCGGCTCTGGGGCCAACGTCCTGACTTTC
clone_size: few
d_call: TRBD1
j_call: TRBJ2-6
v_call: TRBV27

cdr3_aa: CASSPLSAGGYNEQFF
cdr3_nt: TGTGCCAGCAGCCCCCTAAGCGCGGGAGGTTACAATGAGCAGTTCTTC
clone_size: -
d_call: TRBD2
j_call: TRBJ2-1
v_call: TRBV5-4

cdr3_aa: CASTPWEGSYEQYF
cdr3_nt: TGTGCCAGCACCCCTTGGGAGGGGTCCTACGAGCAGTACTTC
clone_size: few
d_call: TRBD2
j_call: TRBJ2-7
v_call: TRBV6-5

cdr3_aa: CASSGLAEEYEQYF
cdr3_nt: TGTGCCAGCAGCGGACTAGCAGAGGAGTACGAGCAGTACTTC
clone_size: -
d_call: TRBD2
j_call: TRBJ2-7
v_call: TRBV11-2

cdr3_aa: CASSLVGQGRLYSNQPQHF
cdr3_nt: TGTGCCAGCAGCTTAGTGGGACAGGGGAGGCTTTATAGCAATCAGCCCCAGCATTTT
clone_size: -
d_call: TRBD1
j_call: TRBJ1-5
v_call: TRBV7-8

cdr3_aa: CASSLLGQGGEKLFF
cdr3_nt: TGTGCCAGCAGTTTATTGGGACAGGGGGGGGAAAAACTGTTTTTT
clone_size: few
d_call: TRBD1
j_call: TRBJ1-4
v_call: TRBV28

cdr3_aa: CASMGNRDIYGYTF
cdr3_nt: TGTGCCAGTATGGGTAACCGGGACATCTATGGCTACACCTTC
clone_size: -
d_call: -
j_call: TRBJ1-2
v_call: TRBV19

cdr3_aa: CASSWTGGSDTQYF
cdr3_nt: TGTGCCAGCAGTTGGACAGGGGGCTCAGATACGCAGTATTTT
clone_size: -
d_call: TRBD1
j_call: TRBJ2-3
v_call: TRBV7-2

cdr3_aa: CASSTGTEGTGELFF
cdr3_nt: TGTGCCAGCAGCACCGGGACAGAGGGGACCGGGGAGCTGTTTTTT
clone_size: -
d_call: TRBD1
j_call: TRBJ2-2
v_call: TRBV7-2

cdr3_aa: CATSDPTSGSSDTQYF
cdr3_nt: TGTGCCACCAGTGATCCGACTAGCGGGAGTTCAGATACGCAGTATTTT
clone_size: -
d_call: TRBD2
j_call: TRBJ2-3
v_call: TRBV24-1

cdr3_aa: CATMGAGGSPLHF
cdr3_nt: TGTGCCACCATGGGGGCTGGTGGTTCACCCCTCCACTTT
clone_size: -
d_call: -
j_call: TRBJ1-6
v_call: TRBV25-1

cdr3_aa: CASSEGGHPGPQHF
cdr3_nt: TGTGCCAGCAGTGAAGGGGGGCACCCCGGGCCCCAGCATTTT
clone_size: -
d_call: -
j_call: TRBJ1-5
v_call: TRBV6-1

cdr3_aa: CASSQSGSREQYF
cdr3_nt: TGTGCCAGCAGCCAAAGCGGGAGTCGCGAGCAGTACTTC
clone_size: -
d_call: TRBD2
j_call: TRBJ2-7
v_call: TRBV4-2

cdr3_aa: CASSLGGRYSNYGYTF
cdr3_nt: TGTGCCAGCAGTTTAGGAGGACGGTACTCTAACTATGGCTACACCTTC
clone_size: -
d_call: -
j_call: TRBJ1-2
v_call: TRBV28

cdr3_aa: CASSDPVPTLGEPQHF
cdr3_nt: TGCGCCAGCAGTGATCCCGTACCTACCTTGGGCGAGCCCCAGCATTTT
clone_size: -
d_call: -
j_call: TRBJ1-5
v_call: TRBV10-1

cdr3_aa: CASSPGDRRETQYF
cdr3_nt: TGTGCCAGCAGTCCGGGGGACAGGAGAGAGACCCAGTACTTC
clone_size: -
d_call: TRBD1
j_call: TRBJ2-5
v_call: TRBV27

cdr3_aa: CASRSEAEQYF
cdr3_nt: TGTGCCAGCAGATCCGAGGCCGAGCAGTACTTC
clone_size: -
d_call: -
j_call: TRBJ2-7
v_call: TRBV6-5